The clone carrying this T cell receptor (beta chain) was seen more than once but under ten times. Its antigen remains unknown. The sample originates from a study of identical twins. Study-wide findings and caveats: Modelling approaches yielded underestimates of out-of-frame TCR alpha sharing between monozygotic twins.

The ends lost 2 bases at V and 8 bases at J; junction bases unmatched: 5. Germline CDR1 is KGHDR and CDR2 is SFDVKD. The CDR3 is 15 amino acids. TCRdb independently ran MiXCR on the 5' RACE reads; one entry per CDR3 protein. The sample carries 450,000 or so distinct CDR3 sequences, 12% to 15% recorded once. The same data also went into a second study, on yellow fever vaccine responses in identical twins.

Sequencing was done on a sample of CD4+ T cells sorted from blood. This chain joins TRBV24-1 and TRBJ2-2, with 9 bases lining up with TRBD1. This clonotype was obtained from a woman under 30 in good health. CDR3 in amino acids: CATSDSGTGNGELFF. The CDR3 nucleotides read TGTGCCACCAGTGATTCGGGGACAGGGAATGGGGAGCTGTTTTTT.